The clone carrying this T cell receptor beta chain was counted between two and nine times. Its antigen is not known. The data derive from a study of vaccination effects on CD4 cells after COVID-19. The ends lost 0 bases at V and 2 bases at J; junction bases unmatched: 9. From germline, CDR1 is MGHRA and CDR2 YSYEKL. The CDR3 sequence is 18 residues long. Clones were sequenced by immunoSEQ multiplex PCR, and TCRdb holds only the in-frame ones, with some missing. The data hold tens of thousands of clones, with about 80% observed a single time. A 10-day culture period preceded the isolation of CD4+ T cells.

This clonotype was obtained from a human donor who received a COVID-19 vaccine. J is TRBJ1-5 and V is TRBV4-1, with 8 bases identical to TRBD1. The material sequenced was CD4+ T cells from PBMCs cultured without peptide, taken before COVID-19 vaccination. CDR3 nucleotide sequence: TGCGCCAGCAGCCAAGAATACCACCCGACAGGGGGCAATCAGCCCCAGCATTTT. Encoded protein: CASSQEYHPTGGNQPQHF.